The 9 T cell receptor beta chains below were found in one sample sequenced in a study of blood T cell repertoires in COVID-19. The assay was immunoSEQ multiplex PCR, and TCRdb's table has in-frame clones only and misses some. Of about 260,000 clones detected, around four fifths appear once; the ten largest clones hold around 3.9%. The sequenced sample consisted of PBMCs or T cells enriched from blood (not recorded which). All receptors come from a man aged 30 to 39 with acute COVID-19.

The CDR3 nucleotides read TGTGCCAGCAGCTTGGAGAGGGTATCGTATGGCTACACCTTC. Residues: CASSLERVSYGYTF. This chain links TRBV5-4 with TRBJ1-2; unclear D gene. The CDR3 consists of 14 residues. V shed 0 bases and J shed 5 bases, with 11 bases lying between them. The germline V gene encodes CDR1 SGHNT and CDR2 YYREEE (reference sequence).

Here the CDR3 DNA reads TGTGCCAGCAGCTTAGAAATAGCGGGGGGCCGGGTGGAGCAGTTCTTC. Its translation: CASSLEIAGGRVEQFF. The chain links TRBV7-7 to TRBJ2-1, with 10 bases that match TRBD2. The germline V gene encodes CDR1 SSHAT and CDR2 FNYEAQ (reference sequence). The CDR3 contains 16 residues. Unmatched junction bases numbered 10, after V lost 1 base and J lost 10 bases.

The chain joins TRBV27 to TRBJ1-2; tentative D call: TRBD1 (6 bases). Trimming took 3 bases from V and 4 from J, leaving 12 bases between them. The CDR3 spans 14 residues. Looked up from germline, CDR1 is MNHEY and CDR2 is SMNVEV (reference sequence). CDR3 DNA sequence: TGTGCCAGCAGTTTTTCAGGGGCCGGCTATGGCTACACCTTC. It encodes CASSFSGAGYGYTF.

The chain joins TRBV7-6 to TRBJ1-1, with 10 nucleotides matching TRBD1. This CDR3 contains 15 residues. J lost 5 bases, V lost 2 bases, and 5 bases had no gene match. Germline V gene data show CDR1 as SGHVS and CDR2 as FNYEAQ. Written as DNA, the CDR3 is TGTGCCAGCAGCTTATTCGAGGACAGGGGGACTGAAGCTTTCTTT. Translating it yields CASSLFEDRGTEAFF.

The chain uses TRBV28 and TRBJ1-2; weak D call: TRBD1 (6 bases). Trimming cost V 6 bases and J 0 bases, with 17 bases left between them. Germline lookup yields CDR1 MDHEN and CDR2 SYDVKM. CDR3 length: 16 residues. Written as DNA, the CDR3 is TGTGCCAGCAGGGGGACAATTGGAATACCTAACTATGGCTACACCTTC. Protein: CASRGTIGIPNYGYTF.

The J gene is TRBJ2-1, the V gene TRBV7-6; 13 nucleotides align to TRBD2. Trimming cost V 5 bases and J 9 bases; bases outside gene matches: 10. The CDR3 contains 16 residues. CDR1 and CDR2 from the germline V gene are SGHVS and FNYEAQ. The CDR3 DNA reads as TGTGCCAGCAGCCCCTCACTAGCGGGGGGGCAGGGTGAGCAGTTCTTC. This translates into CASSPSLAGGQGEQFF.

The chain joins TRBV7-2 to TRBJ2-1, with D possibly TRBD1 on 6 matching bases. The length of the CDR3 is 12 residues. V was cut by 5 bases and J by 15 bases, with 17 bases left in between. Germline V gives CDR1 SGHTA, CDR2 FQGNSA. DNA of the CDR3: TGTGCCAGCAGCCAAGACCGGGACAAATTGTTCTTC. It specifies CASSQDRDKLFF.

J is TRBJ1-2 and V is TRBV28; D is unclear. The CDR3 has 13 residues. V lost 3 bases to trimming and J lost 2 bases, with 7 bases between them. The germline V gene encodes CDR1 MDHEN and CDR2 SYDVKM. In DNA form, the CDR3 reads TGTGCCAGCAGTTTCGGGGTGAACTATGGCTACACCTTC. Amino acid sequence: CASSFGVNYGYTF.

This clone came up once. J is TRBJ1-5 and V is TRBV4-1; tentatively, D is TRBD1 (5 bases). V was cut by 6 bases and J by 5 bases, with 11 bases left in between. The length of the CDR3 is 13 residues. Germline values: CDR1 MGHRA, CDR2 YSYEKL. The CDR3 nucleotides are TGCGCCAGCAGAGGGGCACCCGATCAGCCCCAGCATTTT. This sequence encodes CASRGAPDQPQHF.